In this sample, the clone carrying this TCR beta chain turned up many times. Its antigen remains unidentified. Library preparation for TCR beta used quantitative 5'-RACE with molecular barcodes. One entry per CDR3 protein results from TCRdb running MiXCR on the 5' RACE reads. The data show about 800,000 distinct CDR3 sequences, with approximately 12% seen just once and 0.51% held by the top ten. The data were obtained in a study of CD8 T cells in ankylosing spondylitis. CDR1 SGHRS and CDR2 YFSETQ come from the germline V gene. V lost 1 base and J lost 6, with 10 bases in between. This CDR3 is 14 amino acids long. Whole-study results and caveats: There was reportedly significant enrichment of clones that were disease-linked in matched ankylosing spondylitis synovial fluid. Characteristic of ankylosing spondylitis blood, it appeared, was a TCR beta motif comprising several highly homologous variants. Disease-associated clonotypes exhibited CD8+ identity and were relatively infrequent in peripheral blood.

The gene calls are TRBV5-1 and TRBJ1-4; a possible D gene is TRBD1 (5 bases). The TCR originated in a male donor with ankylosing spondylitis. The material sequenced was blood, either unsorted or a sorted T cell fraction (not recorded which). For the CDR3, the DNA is TGCGCCAGCAGCTTGAGGTTAGGGGATGAAAAACTGTTTTTT. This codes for CASSLRLGDEKLFF.